The present entry profiles one TCR beta chain with its context. Its antigen remains undetermined. Qualities for individual bases were not recorded, and no much larger clone is one base off. This record belongs to a study of early T cells in non-severe SARS-CoV-2 infection (dated by TCRdb to about 2021). Regarding the study in general: TCR sequencing used bulk RNA from unsorted whole blood, so alpha and beta chains could not be paired. What the work shows at the level of the full study, not this receptor alone: VDJdb matching was skewed toward anti-spike CD8 responses and likely underestimated virus-specific expansions by missing private and CD4 specificities.

The receptor library was made with 5' RACE. Data came from a NextSeq 500. In the TCR library protocol, unique molecular identifiers were attached to individual cDNA molecules to correct for PCR bias and sequencing error. Sequencing covered both TCR alpha and beta chains, and within each sample the abundances of alpha and beta sequences were tightly co-correlated. The authors' analysis ran thus. Decombinator V4 was used to annotate TCR sequences for V gene, J gene and CDR3. TCRs were defined as expanded if a significant change between any two time points was detected under a Poisson model with p below 0.0001. TCR abundances were normalised to the total number of TCRs sequenced per sample and expressed as counts per million. TRAV1-2 paired with TRAJ12, TRAJ20 or TRAJ33 defined MAIT TCRs, while TRAV10 paired with TRAJ18 defined iNKT TCRs. VDJdb, accessed 1 November 2021, was searched for CMV, EBV and SARS-CoV-2 annotated TCRs, excluding TCRs annotated for multiple antigens. Using fastp trimming at Q25 and MiXCR clonotype assembly, TCRdb reanalyzed the public sequencing data and kept in-frame beta chains. All rows with the same CDR3 protein become a single entry with the most common DNA and genes. These V and J calls originate from TCRdb's pipeline instead of the authors' own analysis. This sample has roughly 110,000 distinct CDR3 sequences in its table, and around 10% of those were observed once. The ten largest account for approximately 6.9% of the sample.

CDR1 and CDR2, per the germline V gene, are SQVTM and ANQGSEA. V is reduced by 7 bases and J by 6 bases, leaving a spacing of 15 bases between them. From its cysteine to its phenylalanine, the CDR3 spans 12 amino acids. The DNA shown is the 36-base CDR3, in frame from base 1. Set within a cohort of healthcare workers in London, UK, this nested case-control study involved weekly PCR testing of nasopharyngeal swabs along with blood sampling. Healthcare workers were recruited during the week of the UK lockdown, between 23 and 31 March 2020, and followed weekly for up to roughly 15 weeks. Specimen: whole blood. This clonotype was obtained from an adult who was a healthcare worker with PCR-confirmed SARS-CoV-2 infection or an uninfected control (not recorded which). The rearrangement combines TRBV29-1 with TRBJ1-2; TRBD1 is possibly the D segment (5 matching bases). The CDR3 here reads CSAKPTEDGYTF. The DNA is as follows: TGCAGCGCCAAACCGACAGAAGATGGCTACACCTTC.